This TCR beta chain was documented in a study of cytomegalovirus exposure and HLA in healthy donors. The ends were cut back, 4 bases at V and 3 bases at J, with 13 bases in the middle. The germline CDR1 and CDR2 sequences are LGHNA and YSLEER. This CDR3 has 14 residues. Clones were sequenced by immunoSEQ multiplex PCR, and TCRdb holds only the in-frame ones, with some missing. The sample has roughly 170,000 clones; 84% are singletons. The source is a woman aged 18-35 years in good health and CMV-seropositive. The sequenced material came from PBMCs. V gene TRBV4-3 combines with J gene TRBJ2-7; D perhaps matches TRBD1 (7 bases). The DNA for the CDR3 is TGCGCCAGCAGCCGTGCGGGACAGAGCTACGAGCAGTACTTC. It translates to CASSRAGQSYEQYF.